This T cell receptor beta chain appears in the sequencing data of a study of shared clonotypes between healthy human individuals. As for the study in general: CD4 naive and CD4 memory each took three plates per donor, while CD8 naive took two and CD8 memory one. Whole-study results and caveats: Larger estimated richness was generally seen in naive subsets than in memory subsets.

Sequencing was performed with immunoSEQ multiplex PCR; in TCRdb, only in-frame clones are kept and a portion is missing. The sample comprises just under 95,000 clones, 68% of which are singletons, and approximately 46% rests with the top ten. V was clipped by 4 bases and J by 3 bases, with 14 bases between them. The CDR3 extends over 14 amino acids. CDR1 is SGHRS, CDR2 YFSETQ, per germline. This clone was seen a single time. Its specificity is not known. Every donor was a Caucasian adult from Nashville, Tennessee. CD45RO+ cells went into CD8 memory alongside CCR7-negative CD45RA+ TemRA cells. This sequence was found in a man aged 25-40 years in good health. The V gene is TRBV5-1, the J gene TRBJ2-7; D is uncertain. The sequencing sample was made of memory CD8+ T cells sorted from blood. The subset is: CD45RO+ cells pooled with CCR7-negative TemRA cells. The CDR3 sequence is CASSESILRYEQYF. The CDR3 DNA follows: TGCGCCAGCAGCGAGAGCATTCTACGCTACGAGCAGTACTTC.